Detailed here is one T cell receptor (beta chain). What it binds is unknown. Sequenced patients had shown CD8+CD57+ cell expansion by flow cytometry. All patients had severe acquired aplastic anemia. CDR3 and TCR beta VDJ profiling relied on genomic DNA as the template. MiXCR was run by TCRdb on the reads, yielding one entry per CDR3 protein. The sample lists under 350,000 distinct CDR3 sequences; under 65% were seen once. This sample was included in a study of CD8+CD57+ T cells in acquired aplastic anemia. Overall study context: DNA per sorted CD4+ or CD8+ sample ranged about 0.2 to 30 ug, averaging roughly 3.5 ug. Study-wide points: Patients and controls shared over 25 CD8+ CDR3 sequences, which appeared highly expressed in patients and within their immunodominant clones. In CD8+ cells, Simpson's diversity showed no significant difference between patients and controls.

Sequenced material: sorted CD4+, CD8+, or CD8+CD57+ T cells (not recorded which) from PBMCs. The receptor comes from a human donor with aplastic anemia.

The CDR3: CASSLNGAENIQYF. In DNA form, the CDR3 reads TGTGCCAGCAGCTTAAACGGGGCCGAAAACATTCAGTACTTC. V usage is TRBV7-3 and J usage is TRBJ2-4; D tentatively fits TRBD1 or TRBD2 (5 bases each). The CDR3 is made up of 14 amino acids. The V end was cut by 1 base, the J end by 5 bases, with 9 bases between. Germline CDR1 reads SGHTA; CDR2 reads FQGTGA.